A single sample is the source of the 12 T cell receptor beta chains below, sequenced in a study of T cell changes during pregnancy in multiple sclerosis. The protocol was immunoSEQ multiplex PCR, while the TCRdb copy is restricted to in-frame clones and leaves out a portion. The sample lists about 41,000 clones, nearly 90% seen once, with more than 0.6% in the top ten. Sequenced material: CD4+ T cells from peripheral blood mononuclear cells, taken in the first trimester of pregnancy. The receptors originated from a female donor with multiple sclerosis, enrolled in a pregnancy study.

The chain employs TRBV6-4 and TRBJ1-5, with TRBD1 matching over 8 bases. This CDR3 contains 13 residues. The germline V gene has CDR1 MRHNA and CDR2 SNTAGT. Trimming at V came to 6 bases and at J to 7 bases, leaving 5 bases not matched to a gene. The CDR3, as DNA: TGTGCCAGCAGCACCGACAGGGGCCAGCCCCAGCATTTT. Its translation: CASSTDRGQPQHF.

This chain uses TRBV21-1 with TRBJ1-4. TRBV21-1 is a pseudogene segment. The CDR3 has 15 residues. CDR3 protein: CASTPWEAWNEKLFF. Here the CDR3 DNA reads TGTGCCAGCACCCCTTGGGAGGCCTGGAATGAAAAACTGTTTTTT.

This clone was picked up one time. The chain combines TRBV6-5 with TRBJ1-4; 8 bases agree with TRBD1. The V gene's germline CDR1 is MNHEY and CDR2 SVGAGI. J lost 4 bases, V lost 6 bases, and 7 bases had no gene match. There are 15 residues in the CDR3. CDR3 sequence: CASRRTGLINEKLFF. The DNA of the CDR3 is TGTGCCAGCAGGAGGACAGGGTTAATTAATGAAAAACTGTTTTTT.

The chain recombines TRBV14 with TRBJ1-1, with D possibly TRBD1 on 5 matching bases. With 2 bases removed from V and 5 bases from J, the gap between germline ends came to 12 bases. CDR3 length: 14 amino acids. CDR1 and CDR2 from the germline V gene are SGHDN and FVKESK. CDR3 sequence reads: CASSQSAGLTEAFF. In DNA form, the CDR3 reads TGTGCCAGCAGCCAATCAGCAGGGTTGACTGAAGCTTTCTTT.

The chain employs TRBV28 and TRBJ2-5, with 8 bases lining up with TRBD2. The CDR3 totals 17 residues. V shed 3 bases, J shed 5 bases, and the junction held 14 bases outside the gene matches. Germline loops: CDR1 MDHEN, CDR2 SYDVKM. This CDR3 is CASSFRASGWRWETQYF. Here the CDR3 DNA reads TGTGCCAGCAGTTTTAGGGCTAGCGGGTGGCGTTGGGAGACCCAGTACTTC.

The rearrangement uses TRBV18 and TRBJ1-2; D is unresolved. From germline, CDR1 is KGHSH and CDR2 LQKENI. V shed 2 bases and J shed 0 bases, with 7 bases lying between them. This CDR3 spans 14 amino acids. CDR3 bases: TGTGCCAGCTCACCAGAAACAGCTAACTATGGCTACACCTTC. Translated: CASSPETANYGYTF.

The CDR3 region has the DNA TGTGCCAGCGGTCAGGGACTCGATACGCAGTATTTT. Amino acid sequence: CASGQGLDTQYF. The chain links TRBV6-6 to TRBJ2-3; D might be TRBD2 (6 bases). The ends were cut back, 8 bases at V and 6 bases at J, with 12 bases in the middle. From germline, CDR1 is MNHNY and CDR2 SVGAGI (reference sequence). The CDR3 contains 12 residues.

V is TRBV29-1 and J is TRBJ2-6, with TRBD1 identical over 9 bases. The trim removed 6 bases at V and 3 bases at J, leaving 9 bases unmatched. The length of the CDR3 is 16 residues. Germline V gene lookup returns CDR1 SQVTM and CDR2 ANQGSEA. For the CDR3, the DNA is TGCAGCGTACCGGGACAGGGATTGTTTGGGGCCAACGTCCTGACTTTC. Translated, it gives CSVPGQGLFGANVLTF.

The V gene is TRBV28, the J gene TRBJ1-2, with a tentative D call TRBD1 (5 bases). V was pared by 2 bases and J by 5 bases, with 12 bases between. Germline CDR1 reads MDHEN; CDR2 reads SYDVKM. CDR3 size: 14 residues. The DNA for the CDR3 is TGTGCCAGCAGTTTAGAAGACAGCGTATATGGCTACACCTTC. Amino acid sequence: CASSLEDSVYGYTF.

This clone was detected once. One junction end disagrees with the germline gene, perhaps due to a read error. The chain joins TRBV7-2 to TRBJ2-5; 8 positions agree with TRBD2. This CDR3 region has 15 residues. The germline V gene has CDR1 SGHTA and CDR2 FQGNSA. The CDR3 DNA follows: TGTGCCGGCAGCTTAGGCGGATCGGGAGGGAAGACCCAGTACTTC. Translation gives CAGSLGGSGGKTQYF.

The rearrangement joins TRBV4-1 to TRBJ2-3, with unresolved D. This CDR3 comprises 15 residues. CDR1 is MGHRA, CDR2 YSYEKL, per germline. Trimming took 2 bases from V and 2 from J, leaving 11 bases between them. The CDR3 DNA is TGCGCCAGCAGCCAATCCGCTAGTCTCACAGATACGCAGTATTTT. Its translation: CASSQSASLTDTQYF.

The chain combines TRBV7-8 with TRBJ2-1; D might be TRBD2 (6 bases). The ends were cut back, 5 bases at V and 0 bases at J, with 14 bases in the middle. Germline assignment: CDR1 SGHVS and CDR2 FQNEAQ. This CDR3 is 16 amino acids long. CDR3 residues: CASSARERVSYNEQFF. In DNA form, the CDR3 reads TGTGCCAGCAGCGCCCGCGAGCGGGTCTCCTACAATGAGCAGTTCTTC.